A selection of T cell receptor beta chains follows, all from one sample in a study of CD8+ T cells in alopecia areata. Generated by immunoSEQ multiplex PCR, the TCRdb table keeps only in-frame clones and is missing some. The data hold about 110,000 clones, with 50% to 60% observed a single time. Sequencing used NKG2D-low CD8+ T cells sorted from blood. The origin of the receptors is a human donor with alopecia areata. CDR3s include the opening cysteine and the closing phenylalanine or tryptophan. The D gene is left open where the match is weak. The size entry is marked missing in some rows and otherwise reads once, few, many or a size class.

clone_size	d_call	v_call	j_call	cdr3_nt	cdr3_aa
once	NA	TRBV19	TRBJ1-5	TGTGCCAGTAGAGTGGACGGGAATGACAATCAGCCCCAGCATTTT	CASRVDGNDNQPQHF
NA	NA	TRBV27	TRBJ2-7	TGTGCCAGCGGGGTTAGCTCCTACGAGCAGTACTTC	CASGVSSYEQYF
NA	TRBD1	TRBV5-6	TRBJ2-2	TGTGCCAGCAGCGGATGGGGACAGGGGGACACCGGGGAGCTGTTTTTT	CASSGWGQGDTGELFF
NA	NA	TRBV19	TRBJ1-5	TGTGCCAGTAGTCCAGGAGGGTATAGCAATCAGCCCCAGCATTTT	CASSPGGYSNQPQHF
once	TRBD2	TRBV7-6	TRBJ2-1	TGTGCCAGCAGTCGAGCGGGAAGGCAGTTCTTC	CASSRAGRQFF
few	TRBD2	TRBV28	TRBJ2-7	TGTGCCAGCAGTACACGCGCGGGACTAGCCCACGAGCAGTACTTC	CASSTRAGLAHEQYF
few	TRBD2	TRBV11-2	TRBJ2-7	TGTGCCAGCAGCTTAGCTAGCGGGGGGATCTACGAGCAGTACTTC	CASSLASGGIYEQYF
NA	NA	TRBV29-1	TRBJ2-2	TGCAGCGTTGAAGGGGGAACCGGGGAGCTGTTTTTT	CSVEGGTGELFF
NA	NA	TRBV5-6	TRBJ2-1	TGTGCCAGCAGTCCCACGGTGGGTGAGCAGTTCTTC	CASSPTVGEQFF
NA	TRBD1	TRBV27	TRBJ1-2	TGTGCCAGCATGCCAGGGGGCTACTATGGCTACACCTTC	CASMPGGYYGYTF
NA	NA	TRBV5-1	TRBJ2-3	TGCGCCAGCAGCTTGACATCTAGCACAGATACGCAGTATTTT	CASSLTSSTDTQYF
NA	TRBD2	TRBV2	TRBJ2-2	TGTGCCAGCAGTGCCACTAGCGGGAGCAACACCGGGGAGCTGTTTTTT	CASSATSGSNTGELFF
few	TRBD1	TRBV4-1	TRBJ1-2	TGCGCCAGCAGCCAACGGGACAGTAACCCCGTCGGCTACACCTTC	CASSQRDSNPVGYTF
NA	NA	TRBV4-1	TRBJ2-4	TGCGCCAGCAGCCAAGGGGAAGGTCCGAACATTCAGTACTTC	CASSQGEGPNIQYF
NA	NA	TRBV7-9	TRBJ2-4	TGTGCCAGCAGCCGGGCTCGAGAGGACAAAAACATTCAGTACTTC	CASSRAREDKNIQYF
NA	NA	TRBV5-1	TRBJ2-7	TGCGCCAGCAGCTTGTTAAGCGGGACACAGTACGAGCAGTACTTC	CASSLLSGTQYEQYF
few	NA	TRBV29-1	TRBJ2-3	TGCAGCGTTGTCGATCCGGATACGCAGTATTTT	CSVVDPDTQYF
NA	NA	TRBV5-1	TRBJ2-1	TGCGCCAGCAGCTTTAGATGGGGCAGCGGAGACAATGAGCAGTTCTTC	CASSFRWGSGDNEQFF
NA	TRBD2	TRBV5-1	TRBJ2-4	TGCGCCAGCAGCTTGCGCGGGGGGGAAAACATTCAGTACTTC	CASSLRGGENIQYF
NA	NA	TRBV25-1	TRBJ2-4	TGTGCCAGCAGTGATTATCCCCAAAACATTCAGTACTTC	CASSDYPQNIQYF
NA	TRBD1	TRBV27	TRBJ1-2	TGTGCCAGCAGGAGTGGACAGGGGTTCAATGGCTACACCTTC	CASRSGQGFNGYTF
NA	NA	TRBV14	TRBJ2-3	TGTGCCAGCAGCCGCGGTCGACACACAGATACGCAGTATTTT	CASSRGRHTDTQYF
NA	NA	TRBV5-1	TRBJ2-1	TGCGCCAGCAGCAGCAAGGATGAGCAGTTCTTC	CASSSKDEQFF
few	NA	TRBV9	TRBJ1-5	TGTGCCAGCAGTGGAGGGGTAGGTAATCAGCCCCAGCATTTT	CASSGGVGNQPQHF
NA	NA	TRBV6-1	TRBJ2-2	TGTGCCAGCCCCGAGAGGACCGGGGAGCTGTTTTTT	CASPERTGELFF
NA	NA	TRBV29-1	TRBJ1-2	TGCAGCGTTGTGGTGCAGGGGATCTATGGCTACACCTTC	CSVVVQGIYGYTF
NA	NA	TRBV30	TRBJ2-3	TGTGCCTGGAGTGGGACTTCTAGCACAGATACGCAGTATTTT	CAWSGTSSTDTQYF
few	NA	TRBV5-1	TRBJ2-2	TGCGCCAGCAGCTGGAGGGGCACCGGGGAGCTGTTTTTT	CASSWRGTGELFF
NA	TRBD1	TRBV18	TRBJ2-7	TGTGCCAGCTCACCGAAGACAGGGGACGAGCAGTACTTC	CASSPKTGDEQYF
NA	TRBD1	TRBV28	TRBJ2-5	TGTGCCAGCAGTTCCACCGGGACAGGGGTAGAGACCCAGTACTTC	CASSSTGTGVETQYF
NA	NA	TRBV4-2	TRBJ2-7	TGTGCCAGCAGCCAAGGGGGAGAGAACGAGCAGTACTTC	CASSQGGENEQYF
NA	NA	TRBV2	TRBJ2-5	TGTGCCAGCAGTGAAGTGACAGACCCGGAGACCCAGTACTTC	CASSEVTDPETQYF
NA	TRBD1	TRBV2	TRBJ2-7	TGTGCCAGCCGGGGTGGGACAGGCGGGCCCGAGCAGTACTTC	CASRGGTGGPEQYF
NA	NA	TRBV27	TRBJ1-1	TGTGCCAGCAGTCTGTCGGTGAGCACTGAAGCTTTCTTT	CASSLSVSTEAFF
NA	TRBD1	TRBV27	TRBJ2-7	TGTGCCAGCAGTTCATTCGGGACAGCCTACGAGCAGTACTTC	CASSSFGTAYEQYF
NA	NA	TRBV29-1	TRBJ2-5	TGCAGCGTTGAAGTTCCGATGAGCCCCAAGACCCAGTACTTC	CSVEVPMSPKTQYF
once	NA	TRBV28	TRBJ2-1	TGTGCCAGCAGTTTGGATATCGCCTACAATGAGCAGTTCTTC	CASSLDIAYNEQFF
NA	TRBD1	TRBV23-1	TRBJ2-5	TGCGCCAGCAGTCAAGTCCCCTCCACGGACAGGGTGCTAGGGGAGACCCAGTACTTC	CASSQVPSTDRVLGETQYF
NA	NA	TRBV5-6	TRBJ2-3	TGTGCCAGCAGCCTACAGGGCCAAATCTTCACAGATACGCAGTATTTT	CASSLQGQIFTDTQYF
few	TRBD2	TRBV11-2	TRBJ2-1	TGTGCCAGCAGCCCGTACTTTCGGGAGGGGGGCAATGAGCAGTTCTTC	CASSPYFREGGNEQFF
NA	TRBD1	TRBV28	TRBJ2-7	TGTGCCAGCAGCTCCCCCCGGACAGGGGACTCCTACGAGCAGTACTTC	CASSSPRTGDSYEQYF
NA	NA	TRBV13	TRBJ2-5	TGTGCCAGCAGCACGGGACAAGTCGAAGAGACCCAGTACTTC	CASSTGQVEETQYF
few	NA	TRBV28	TRBJ2-1	TGTGCCAGCAGCCAGGGGGAGCAGTTCTTC	CASSQGEQFF
many	NA	TRBV29-1	TRBJ2-1	TGCAGCGTTGAAGAAAGGGACAATGAGCAGTTCTTC	CSVEERDNEQFF
NA	TRBD2	TRBV7-9	TRBJ2-3	TGTGCCAGCAGCTTATGGGGAGGGCTGACAGATACGCAGTATTTT	CASSLWGGLTDTQYF
NA	NA	TRBV10-2	TRBJ2-7	TGCGCCAGCAGTGAACCCACGTATCCACGAGATGGGGAGCAGTACTTC	CASSEPTYPRDGEQYF
few	TRBD2	TRBV5-1	TRBJ2-3	TGCGCCAGCAGCTTTTTAGCGGGAGTTGATACGCAGTATTTT	CASSFLAGVDTQYF
few	TRBD2	TRBV28	TRBJ2-7	TGTGCCAGCAGCCCACATCTCCAAGCGGGAGGAACCTCCTACGAGCAGTACTTC	CASSPHLQAGGTSYEQYF
NA	NA	TRBV10-3	TRBJ2-2	TGTGCCATCAGACCGGAGCGGAGGGGGCGTAACGGGGAGCTGTTTTTT	CAIRPERRGRNGELFF
NA	NA	TRBV7-8	TRBJ2-7	TGTGCCAGCATGACTGAGCTAGCCGAATCCTACGAGCAGTACTTC	CASMTELAESYEQYF
NA	TRBD1	TRBV27	TRBJ2-1	TGTGCCAGCAGTGCCGGACAGGCTACCTACAATGAGCAGTTCTTC	CASSAGQATYNEQFF
NA	NA	TRBV19	TRBJ2-1	TGTGCCAGTAGTACCGGGATATACAATGAGCAGTTCTTC	CASSTGIYNEQFF
NA	NA	TRBV15	TRBJ1-2	TGTGCCACCAGCTTACCAGGGGATAACTATGGCTACACCTTC	CATSLPGDNYGYTF
NA	TRBD1	TRBV29-1	TRBJ1-2	TGCAGCACGGGTACTGACAGGGAGGGTAATGGCTACACCTTC	CSTGTDREGNGYTF
NA	NA	TRBV4-1	TRBJ2-2	TGCGCCAGCAGTCCAGACGGGACCACGGACACCGGGGAGCTGTTTTTT	CASSPDGTTDTGELFF
NA	NA	TRBV15	TRBJ2-1	TGTGCCACCAGCAGGACCCCGGACCATCTTGAGCAGTTCTTC	CATSRTPDHLEQFF
NA	TRBD2	TRBV4-2	TRBJ2-3	TGTGCCAGCAGCCAACGTAGCGGGAGAGGGACAGATACGCAGTATTTT	CASSQRSGRGTDTQYF
NA	NA	TRBV7-9	TRBJ2-7	TGTGCCAGCAACACTCATAAGGCCGGGCCAAACTACGAGCAGTACTTC	CASNTHKAGPNYEQYF
NA	NA	TRBV6-5	TRBJ1-5	TGTGCCAGCAGTTCAGACAGTAGCAATCAGCCCCAGCATTTT	CASSSDSSNQPQHF